This TCR beta chain was documented in a study of beta chain features in type 1 diabetes. Overall study: The patient and healthy donor groups were comparable for age, gender and cell yields. Notes on the study in general: It was possible that PCR favored shorter templates, equally so in patients and controls. Shortening of TCRB CDR3s, moderate but significant, appeared in all four CD4+ subsets of Type 1 diabetes patients.

Trimming shortened V by 2 bases and J by 5 bases, and 13 bases separated the two germline ends. Germline V gene data show CDR1 as SGHNT and CDR2 as YYREEE (reference sequence). The CDR3 length is 14 residues. This clone was seen a handful of times. As yet, its antigen is unknown. Sorting that relied on CD45RO/CCR7/CD25/CD127/CD95/CD27 yielded CD4+ naive, central memory, regulatory and stem cell-like memory cells. Without exception, sorted populations had purity beyond 98%. The whole isolated RNA underwent reverse transcription, so sequencing captured expressed TCRB transcripts. Profiling relied on immunoSEQ multiplex PCR, and the TCRdb table lists in-frame clones only, not all of them. This repertoire shows a few hundred thousand clones, around 22% found once; its top ten account for roughly 0.011%.

The clonotype was recovered from a woman aged 25 to 39 with type 1 diabetes. The source material was naive CD4+ T cells from blood. The V gene is TRBV5-4, the J gene TRBJ1-1, with D possibly being TRBD1 (6 bases). CDR3 DNA sequence: TGTGCCAGCAGCTTACAGGGTGGGGGTACTGAAGCTTTCTTT. Amino acid sequence: CASSLQGGGTEAFF.